This T cell receptor (beta chain) stems from a study of T cell repertoires in cytomegalovirus infection. Study-wide results and limits: Clonotypes of TCR beta that were HLA-C-restricted and CMV-specific dominated the ex vivo response. There were carriers of CMV plus the relevant HLA, and cumulative public TCR beta family frequency identified them.

This clonotype turned up a few times. Antigen unknown. V lost 5 bases and J lost 4, with 15 bases in between. This CDR3 comprises 15 residues. Germline lookup yields CDR1 SGHVT and CDR2 SQSDAQ. Each CDR3 protein is one row after TCRdb ran MiXCR on the reads. The table records around 550,000 distinct CDR3 sequences, 26% of them present only once. The sequencing input was PBMCs. The rearrangement uses TRBV7-4 and TRBJ2-1, with D perhaps matching TRBD1 (6 bases). The TCR originated in a human donor in good health (CMV status not recorded). Some clones in this sample may be carry-over from other donors' samples. The CDR3 protein is CASSRGQGRYNEQFF. For the CDR3, the DNA is TGTGCCAGCAGCCGTGGGCAGGGGAGATACAATGAGCAGTTCTTC.